A single sample is the source of the 28 T cell receptor beta chains below, sequenced in a study of neoadjuvant anti-PD-1 for oral cavity cancer. Noted time point: after neoadjuvant nivolumab, at surgical resection. Some clones are missing from TCRdb's copy, which holds only in-frame ones; the method was immunoSEQ multiplex PCR. The table has approximately 15,000 clones, roughly 40% seen once. The starting material was tumor tissue, obtained after nivolumab (anti-PD-1) treatment. These receptors came from a person between 40 and 80 years old with oral cavity squamous cell carcinoma.

This clone ranks as medium-sized. The chain combines TRBV28 with TRBJ2-2; D is perhaps TRBD1 (5 bases). CDR1 is MDHEN and CDR2 is SYDVKM in the germline V gene. The V gene lost 7 bases and the J gene lost 4 bases, with 13 bases spanning the gap. This CDR3 has 14 amino acids. CDR3 sequence: CASKEQVTTGELFF. DNA of the CDR3: TGTGCCAGCAAGGAACAGGTCACCACCGGGGAGCTGTTTTTT.

The rearrangement joins TRBV6-1 to TRBJ1-5, with D unresolved. Germline loops: CDR1 MNHNS, CDR2 SASEGT. This CDR3 is 15 amino acids long. V was shortened by 6 bases and J by 7 bases, with 19 bases between the two germline ends. CDR3 DNA: TGTGCCAGCAGCCTAGAGCGGGTCGGAGGCCAGCCCCAGCATTTT. It encodes CASSLERVGGQPQHF.

V usage is TRBV7-9 and J usage is TRBJ2-7; D not certain. V was trimmed by 4 bases and J by 2 bases, leaving 12 bases between them. Germline lookup yields CDR1 SEHNR and CDR2 FQNEAQ (reference sequence). The CDR3 covers 14 residues. CDR3 protein: CASSSLTVTYEQYF. The DNA for the CDR3 is TGTGCCAGCAGCTCCCTGACGGTTACCTACGAGCAGTACTTC.

Ten or more counts support this clone. The rearrangement uses TRBV7-6 and TRBJ2-3; D perhaps matches TRBD1 (6 bases). Germline loops: CDR1 SGHVS, CDR2 FNYEAQ. V lost 1 base to trimming and J lost 3 bases, with 17 bases between them. CDR3 length equals 17 residues. The CDR3 reads CASSLGRRWGLTDTQYF. The CDR3 coding sequence is TGTGCCAGCAGCTTAGGCCGGAGGTGGGGGCTGACAGATACGCAGTATTTT. The full variable domain, completed using reference TRBV7-6 and TRBJ2-3, is GAGVSQSPRYKVTKRGQDVALRCDPISGHVSLYWYRQALGQGPEFLTYFNYEAQQDKSGLPNDRFSAERPEGSISTLTIQRTEQRDSAMYRCASSLGRRWGLTDTQYFGPGTRLTVL.

This clone is medium-sized. The chain is built from TRBV30 and TRBJ2-3; TRBD2 aligns across 10 bases. V was clipped by 1 base and J by 2 bases; unmatched bases: 12. The CDR3 loop spans 18 amino acids. CDR1 GTSNPN and CDR2 SVGIG come from the germline V gene (reference sequence). The CDR3 region is CAWSAGLAGASPTDTQYF. CDR3 in DNA: TGTGCCTGGAGTGCGGGGCTAGCGGGGGCCTCTCCCACAGATACGCAGTATTTT.

The genes are TRBV5-6 and TRBJ1-6; no definite D call. This CDR3 has 15 residues. V was shortened by 1 base and J by 8 bases, with 13 bases between the two germline ends. Germline V gives CDR1 SGHDT, CDR2 YYEEEE. The CDR3 loop reads CASSLTRRNYSPLHF. The CDR3 coding sequence is TGTGCCAGCAGCTTGACAAGGCGCAATTATTCACCCCTCCACTTT.

This clone was observed many times. V and J are TRBV7-2 and TRBJ2-3; perhaps TRBD2 as D (6 bases). CDR1 and CDR2 from the germline V gene are SGHTA and FQGNSA. The V end lost 5 bases, the J end lost 13 bases, and 22 bases lay between the germline ends. There are 14 residues in the CDR3. The CDR3 DNA reads TGTGCCAGCAGCCCAAGCAGCGATCTAGCGCCAGAGTATTTT. As protein: CASSPSSDLAPEYF.

This clone is classed as medium-sized. V gene TRBV18 combines with J gene TRBJ2-2, with 7 positions matching TRBD1. V lost 0 bases, J lost 6 bases, and 4 bases stayed unmatched. Germline lookup yields CDR1 KGHSH and CDR2 LQKENI. The CDR3 extends over 15 amino acids. This CDR3 reads CASSPPIGGAGELFF. The CDR3 nucleotides read TGTGCCAGCTCACCACCGATAGGGGGCGCCGGGGAGCTGTTTTTT.

This clone appeared a few times. The chain links TRBV10-3 to TRBJ1-2; D may be TRBD1 (6 bases). The CDR3 covers 14 residues. Per germline, CDR1 ENHRY and CDR2 SYGVKD. V lost 4 bases and J lost 8, with 17 bases in between. CDR3 in DNA: TGTGCCATCAGTGCTTTGGGGGGGGCAGAAGGCTACACCTTC. Its protein is CAISALGGAEGYTF.

The chain is built from TRBV5-1 and TRBJ2-7, with TRBD2 as a possible D gene (6 bases). V was clipped by 0 bases and J by 1 base, with 8 bases between them. The germline V gene encodes CDR1 SGHRS and CDR2 YFSETQ. This CDR3 region has 14 residues. CDR3 DNA sequence: TGCGCCAGCAGCTTGGACGGGGGATCCTACGAGCAGTACTTC. The encoded protein is CASSLDGGSYEQYF.

The sample holds a few counts of this clone. The chain has TRBV6-4 and TRBJ2-3; TRBD1 might be the D (5 bases). The CDR3 is 13 residues long. CDR1 MRHNA and CDR2 SNTAGT come from the germline V gene. Trimming took off 4 bases at V and 4 bases at J, with 9 bases between the two ends. The CDR3 DNA is TGTGCCAGCAGTGTAGAACAGGCAGATACGCAGTATTTT. Translation gives CASSVEQADTQYF.

This rearrangement joins TRBV19 to TRBJ1-2, with D unresolved. Germline V lookup: CDR1 LNHDA, CDR2 SQIVND (reference sequence). The CDR3 length is 12 residues. Between the trimmed V and J ends, which lost 6 bases and 6 bases, there was a span of 11 bases. DNA of the CDR3: TGTGCCAGTAGGGATCAAGGGAATGGCTACACCTTC. Translated, it gives CASRDQGNGYTF. The variable domain in full, with the rest retrieved from reference TRBV19 and TRBJ1-2, is DGGITQSPKYLFRKEGQNVTLSCEQNLNHDAMYWYRQDPGQGLRLIYYSQIVNDFQKGDIAEGYSVSREKKESFPLTVTSAQKNPTAFYLCASRDQGNGYTFGSGTRLTVV.

The chain couples TRBV6-5 to TRBJ2-5; 8 nucleotides align to TRBD2. The CDR3 sequence is 15 residues long. Per germline, CDR1 MNHEY and CDR2 SVGAGI. The junction had 9 bases not matched to a gene; V was cut back by 4 bases and J by 5 bases. The CDR3 bases are TGTGCCAGCAGTTCCCCCGCGGGGGGAGGTGAGACCCAGTACTTC. Its translation is CASSSPAGGGETQYF.

The chain is built from TRBV7-6 and TRBJ2-5, with a weak D call TRBD2 (6 bases). Between the trimmed V and J ends, which lost 3 bases and 2 bases, there was a span of 13 bases. The germline gives CDR1 SGHVS, CDR2 FNYEAQ. The CDR3 spans 15 residues. Here the CDR3 DNA reads TGTGCCAGCAGCTTGGGTGCTAGCGTTCAAGAGACCCAGTACTTC. Translation: CASSLGASVQETQYF.

The gene calls are TRBV2 and TRBJ2-7; D is ambiguous. The CDR3 contains 13 residues. V shed 4 bases and J shed 5 bases, with 12 bases lying between them. Per germline, CDR1 SNHLY and CDR2 FYNNEI. The CDR3 region is CASSVSSINEQYF. The CDR3 nucleotides read TGTGCCAGCAGTGTTTCCAGTATCAACGAGCAGTACTTC.

This chain connects TRBV7-9 to TRBJ1-5; D is ambiguous. This CDR3 region has 13 residues. Germline CDR1 SEHNR, CDR2 FQNEAQ (reference sequence). V lost 5 bases to trimming and J lost 4 bases, with 9 bases between them. The CDR3 DNA is TGTGCCAGCAGCCCAGACGGGAATCAGCCCCAGCATTTT. It codes for CASSPDGNQPQHF.

The V call is TRBV6-1, the J call TRBJ2-2; D gene ambiguous. V was pared by 1 base and J by 5 bases, with 8 bases between. The CDR3 runs to 14 residues. The germline gives CDR1 MNHNS, CDR2 SASEGT. The CDR3 DNA sequence: TGTGCCAGCAGTGAAGGCCGTTGGACCGGGGAGCTGTTTTTT. Amino acids: CASSEGRWTGELFF.

J is TRBJ2-1 and V is TRBV15; no clear D. This CDR3 is 13 amino acids long. V lost 0 bases to trimming and J lost 4 bases, with 4 bases between them. Looked up from germline, CDR1 is LNHNV and CDR2 is YYDKDF (reference sequence). The CDR3 reads CATSRDQYNEQFF. DNA for the CDR3: TGTGCCACCAGCAGAGATCAGTACAATGAGCAGTTCTTC.

At least ten counts were recorded for this clone. The chain joins TRBV5-1 to TRBJ1-1, with TRBD1 identical over 7 bases. This CDR3 region has 17 residues. Germline CDR1 reads SGHRS; CDR2 reads YFSETQ. Losses at the gene ends were 1 base for V and 6 bases for J; bases not matched to a gene: 15. As DNA, the CDR3 is TGCGCCAGCAGCTTGTCCCCGACAGGGCCTGACGGGGCTGAAGCTTTCTTT. Residues: CASSLSPTGPDGAEAFF. The variable domain in full, completed from reference TRBV5-1 and TRBJ1-1, reads KAGVTQTPRYLIKTRGQQVTLSCSPISGHRSVSWYQQTPGQGLQFLFEYFSETQRNKGNFPGRFSGRQFSNSRSEMNVSTLELGDSALYLCASSLSPTGPDGAEAFFGQGTRLTVV.

In its sample, this clone was seen a few times. CDR3 sequence (DNA): TGTGCCATCAGTATAACCGGGACCGAAGGACAAGAGACCCAGTACTTC. This encodes CAISITGTEGQETQYF. J is TRBJ2-5 and V is TRBV10-3; D assignment may be TRBD1 or TRBD2 (5 bases each). Trimming removed 5 bases from V and 2 bases from J, with 18 bases in between. Germline V gene lookup returns CDR1 ENHRY and CDR2 SYGVKD. This CDR3 spans 16 amino acids.

This clone has just a few counts. This rearrangement joins TRBV6-5 to TRBJ2-7; no firm D call. V lost 2 bases, J lost 0 bases, and 8 bases lay in between. The V gene's germline CDR1 is MNHEY and CDR2 SVGAGI. The CDR3 sequence is 14 residues long. The CDR3: CASSYGPSSYEQYF. The CDR3 DNA reads TGTGCCAGCAGTTACGGGCCGAGCTCCTACGAGCAGTACTTC.

This clone was counted between two and nine times. Here the CDR3 reads CASSPDRVIQPQHF. The DNA for the CDR3 is TGTGCCAGCAGTCCGGACAGGGTTATTCAGCCCCAGCATTTT. The rearrangement links TRBV7-9 to TRBJ1-5, with 8 bases lining up with TRBD1. This CDR3 comprises 14 residues. Trimming at V came to 6 bases and at J to 6 bases, leaving 7 bases not matched to a gene. CDR1 is SEHNR, CDR2 FQNEAQ, per germline (reference sequence).

The chain recombines TRBV27 with TRBJ1-5; D is ambiguous. CDR1 is MNHEY and CDR2 is SMNVEV in the germline V gene (reference sequence). The CDR3 runs 13 residues. Between the trimmed V and J ends, which lost 5 bases and 5 bases, there was a span of 10 bases. Here the CDR3 DNA reads TGTGCCAGCAGTCCTTCGGGTTATCAGCCCCAGCATTTT. It is translated as CASSPSGYQPQHF.

This clone came up many times. The CDR3 DNA follows: TGTGCCAGCAGTACCACGCGGAAATACGGCTACACCTTC. This sequence encodes CASSTTRKYGYTF. V and J are TRBV6-1 and TRBJ1-2; D remains ambiguous. With 5 bases removed from V and 8 bases from J, the gap between germline ends came to 15 bases. The CDR3 sequence is 13 residues long. Germline-derived CDR1 and CDR2 are MNHNS and SASEGT.

This clone occurred many times. The chain has TRBV15 and TRBJ1-1; possibly TRBD1 for D (5 bases). Trimming removed 5 bases at V and 1 base at J, with 11 bases between. Germline loops: CDR1 LNHNV, CDR2 YYDKDF (reference sequence). CDR3 length: 14 residues. CDR3 protein: CATSSHQGNTEAFF. CDR3 bases: TGTGCCACCAGCTCGCATCAGGGGAACACTGAAGCTTTCTTT.

The chain employs TRBV9 and TRBJ2-1, with D possibly TRBD2 on 7 matching bases. Trimming left V 2 bases short and J 7 bases short, with 16 bases between. The CDR3 runs 15 residues. Germline CDR1 reads SGDLS; CDR2 reads YYNGEE. Written as DNA, the CDR3 is TGTGCCAGCAGCGTTCCTGGCGGGGGCTTGAATGAGCAGTTCTTC. This translates into CASSVPGGGLNEQFF. The complete variable domain, with remaining parts taken from reference TRBV9 and TRBJ2-1, reads DSGVTQTPKHLITATGQRVTLRCSPRSGDLSVYWYQQSLDQGLQFLIQYYNGEERAKGNILERFSAQQFPDLHSELNLSSLELGDSALYFCASSVPGGGLNEQFFGPGTRLTVL.

The V and J genes are TRBV5-5 and TRBJ1-2, with D uncertain. The germline V gene has CDR1 SGHKS and CDR2 YYEKEE (reference sequence). The CDR3 has 11 residues. The V and J ends lost 5 bases and 8 bases respectively, with 10 bases between them. CDR3 DNA: TGTGCCAGCAGGTCCGGGTACGGCTACACCTTC. Translated: CASRSGYGYTF.

This clone has a handful of counts. The chain uses TRBV5-1 and TRBJ2-2; maybe TRBD2 (6 bases). Trimming removed 5 bases at V and 0 bases at J, with 8 bases between. The CDR3 has 14 residues. Germline V gene sequence: CDR1 SGHRS, CDR2 YFSETQ. The CDR3 sequence: CASSLATNTGELFF. The CDR3 nucleotides read TGCGCCAGCAGTCTAGCGACGAACACCGGGGAGCTGTTTTTT.